This T cell receptor (beta chain) comes out of a study of blood T cell repertoires in COVID-19. Study-level background: Sites across the United States, Italy and Spain contributed samples from acute and convalescent COVID-19. PBMCs, B-cell-depleted T cells, or T cells were the source of the cDNA or gDNA that made up the material.

This clone came up a few times. Germline assignment: CDR1 LGHDT and CDR2 YNNKEL (reference sequence). The CDR3 has 17 residues. The ends lost 3 bases at V and 0 bases at J; junction bases unmatched: 6. Original data processing: From reference gene primer amplification, estimates of nucleated cell counts were derived. TCRdb's copy holds only in-frame clones and misses some; the assay was immunoSEQ multiplex PCR. V, J and clone size are those of that table, while D and trimming were read from the DNA. The data show some 26,000 clones, with approximately 90% seen just once and 16% held by the top ten. The chain has TRBV3-1 (or the pseudogene TRBV3-2) and TRBJ2-2, with 8 bases aligning to TRBD2. Input material: peripheral blood. This receptor was taken from a human donor in a cohort sampled during active COVID-19. CDR3 sequence reads: CASSQRGGGTNTGELFF. The CDR3 DNA is TGTGCCAGCAGCCAGCGCGGCGGGGGGACGAACACCGGGGAGCTGTTTTTT.